The TCR beta chain under discussion was sequenced for a study of T cells in Graves' hyperthyroidism and ophthalmopathy. Study as a whole: At the time of initial diagnosis and before any treatment, peripheral blood was collected. Points from the study as a whole: Most thyroid clonotypes expanded above 0.001 appeared in blood too.

There were TCR beta CDR3 regions amplified from RNA transcripts. HTBI primers were used for first-round RT-PCR of the TCR CDR3. A single record per CDR3 protein comes from TCRdb applying MiXCR to the multiplex PCR reads. The sample holds some 400,000 distinct CDR3 sequences, 14% seen once. The CDR3 runs to 18 residues. The V segment lost 1 base and the J segment 4 bases; nucleotides outside the gene matches: 9. Germline-derived CDR1 and CDR2 are SEHNR and FQNEAQ (reference sequence). As for this clonotype: Antigen specificity is unknown.

Patients were aged 18 to 65, had disease duration under 2 months, and had newly diagnosed hyperthyroidism. Lactation, pregnancy, other autoimmune disease or uncontrolled infection led to exclusion of patients. The origin of this receptor is a woman aged 60 to 75 with Graves' hyperthyroidism. Sequenced sample: blood. The chain carries TRBV7-9 and TRBJ2-3, with 12 bases lining up with TRBD2. CDR3: CASSLGNGLAGRSDTQYF. CDR3 nucleotides: TGTGCCAGCAGCTTAGGGAATGGACTAGCGGGACGCTCAGATACGCAGTATTTT. The variable domain in full, with the rest retrieved from reference TRBV7-9 and TRBJ2-3, is DTGVSQNPRHKITKRGQNVTFRCDPISEHNRLYWYRQTLGQGPEFLTYFQNEAQLEKSRLLSDRFSAERPKGSFSTLEIQRTEQGDSAMYLCASSLGNGLAGRSDTQYFGPGTRLTVL.